Included here is one T cell receptor (beta chain) sequence, with context. This entry is derived from a study of blood T cell repertoires in COVID-19. This table comes from immunoSEQ multiplex PCR, and its TCRdb copy is limited to in-frame clones, with some not included. This table holds roughly 80,000 clones, around nine tenths found once. V trimming: 3 bases; J trimming: 2 bases; junction bases outside the gene matches: 5. The CDR3 is 15 residues long. Per germline, CDR1 SGDLS and CDR2 YYNGEE. The sequence was collected from a woman of 80 years or more with active or convalescent COVID-19. Sequencing was performed on peripheral blood. The J gene is TRBJ2-7, the V gene TRBV9; 10 bases match TRBD1. CDR3 DNA sequence: TGTGCCAGCAGCGCGTGGACAGGGGGAGCCTACGAGCAGTACTTC. Amino acids: CASSAWTGGAYEQYF.